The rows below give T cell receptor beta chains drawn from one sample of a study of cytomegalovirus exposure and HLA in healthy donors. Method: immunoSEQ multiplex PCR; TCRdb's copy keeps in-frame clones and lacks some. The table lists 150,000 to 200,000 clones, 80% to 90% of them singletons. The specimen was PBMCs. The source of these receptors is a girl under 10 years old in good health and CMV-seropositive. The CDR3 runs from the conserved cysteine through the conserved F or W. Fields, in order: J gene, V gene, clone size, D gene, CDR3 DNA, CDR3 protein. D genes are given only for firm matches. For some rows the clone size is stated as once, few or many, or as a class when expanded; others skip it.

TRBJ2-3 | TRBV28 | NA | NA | TGTGCCAGCAGTTTACCGGGGAAAACAGATACGCAGTATTTT | CASSLPGKTDTQYF
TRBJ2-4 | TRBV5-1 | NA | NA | TGCGCCAGCAGCTTGCCGTTTTCAGACATTCAGTACTTC | CASSLPFSDIQYF
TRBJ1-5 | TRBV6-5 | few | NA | TGTGCCAGCACTAGGGGGGGAGGCAATCAGCCCCAGCATTTT | CASTRGGGNQPQHF
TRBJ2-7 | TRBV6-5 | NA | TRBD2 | TGTGCCAGCAGGACTAGCGGAGCCCCCTACGAGCAGTACTTC | CASRTSGAPYEQYF
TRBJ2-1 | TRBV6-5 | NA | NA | TGTGCCAGCAGTCCTGGGACTCACAATGAGCAGTTCTTC | CASSPGTHNEQFF
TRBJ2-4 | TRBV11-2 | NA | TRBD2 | TGTGCCAGCAGCCTGGGACTACTAAACATTCAGTACTTC | CASSLGLLNIQYF
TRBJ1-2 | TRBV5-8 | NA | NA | TGTGCCAGCAGCCCGTACAGGGCAAACTATGGCTACACCTTC | CASSPYRANYGYTF
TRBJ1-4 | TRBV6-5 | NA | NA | TGTGCCAGCAGTCCTCTTTCGGCAACTAATGAAAAACTGTTTTTT | CASSPLSATNEKLFF
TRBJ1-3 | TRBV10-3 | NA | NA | TGTGCCATCAGTGAGGGGGGGGTCTCTGGAAACACCATATATTTT | CAISEGGVSGNTIYF
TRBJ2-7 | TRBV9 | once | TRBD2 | TGTGCCAGCAGCGTAGGATTAGCGGGTGCCTCCTACGAGCAGTACTTC | CASSVGLAGASYEQYF
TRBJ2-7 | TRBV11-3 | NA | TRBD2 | TGTGCCAGCAGCCTCCGGACTAGCGGGAGAGGGGAGCAGTACTTC | CASSLRTSGRGEQYF
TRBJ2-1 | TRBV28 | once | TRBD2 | TGTGCCAGCAGTTTTAGCGGGAGGGCCATCTATGAGCAGTTCTTC | CASSFSGRAIYEQFF
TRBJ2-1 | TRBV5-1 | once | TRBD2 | TGCGCCAGCAGCCCAACTAGCGGGGGGATCTACAATGAGCAGTTCTTC | CASSPTSGGIYNEQFF
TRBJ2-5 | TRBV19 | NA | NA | TGTGCCAGTAGTATAAGACGCCTAGAAGGCAGCCAGTACTTC | CASSIRRLEGSQYF
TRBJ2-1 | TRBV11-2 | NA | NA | TGTGCCAGCAGCTTAGTTATACAAGCCTACAATGAGCAGTTCTTC | CASSLVIQAYNEQFF
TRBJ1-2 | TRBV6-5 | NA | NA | TGTGCCAGCAGTCTCCAGTCTGCCTATGGCTACACCTTC | CASSLQSAYGYTF
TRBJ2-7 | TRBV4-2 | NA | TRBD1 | TGTGCCAGCAGCCAAGATGGGACCGGGACAGGGGGCAAGGAGCAGTACTTC | CASSQDGTGTGGKEQYF
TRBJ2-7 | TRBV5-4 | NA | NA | TGTGCCAGCAGCTCGCCGGGATATGGGTACGAGCAGTACTTC | CASSSPGYGYEQYF
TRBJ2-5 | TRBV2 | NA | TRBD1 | TGTGCCATACGGGACAGGCTGGGCGCCCAGTACTTC | CAIRDRLGAQYF
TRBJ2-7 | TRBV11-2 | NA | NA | TGTGCCAGCAGCTTAGATCGTGAGGGAAGGGAGCAGTACTTC | CASSLDREGREQYF
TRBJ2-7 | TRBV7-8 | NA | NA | TGTGCCAGCAGCTTTACGACAGTTGGGTCCTACGAGCAGTACTTC | CASSFTTVGSYEQYF
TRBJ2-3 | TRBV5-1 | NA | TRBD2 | TGCGCCAGCAGCTTGGCAGGACTAGCGGGATCCACAGATACGCAGTATTTT | CASSLAGLAGSTDTQYF
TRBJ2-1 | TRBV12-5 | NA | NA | TGTGCTAGTGGTTTGGCGGGAGTGGATGAGCAGTTCTTC | CASGLAGVDEQFF
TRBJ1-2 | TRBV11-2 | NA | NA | TGTGCCAGCAGACCCGACAGGAGATATGGCTACACCTTC | CASRPDRRYGYTF
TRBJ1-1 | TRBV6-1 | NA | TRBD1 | TGTGCCAGCAGTGTCGACAGGGGAGGGACTGAAGCTTTCTTT | CASSVDRGGTEAFF